This T cell receptor (beta chain) was documented in a study of beta chain features in type 1 diabetes. V dropped 0 bases and J dropped 3; count of bases not matched to a gene: 12. CDR1 LGHNA and CDR2 YNFKEQ come from the germline V gene. This CDR3 has 19 residues. General study findings and limits: People with Type 1 diabetes carried modestly yet significantly shorter TCRB CDR3s in all four CD4+ subsets. VDJ junctions from type 1 diabetes patients carried fewer insertions and larger deletions.

For this clone: Its specificity is not known.

Expressed TCRB transcripts got sequenced, as all isolated RNA was reverse transcribed. Sequencing used immunoSEQ multiplex PCR; TCRdb keeps in-frame clones, though not all of them. The sample holds about 280,000 clones, approximately 15% seen once. The chain is built from TRBV4-2 and TRBJ2-1; TRBD1 agrees at 9 bases. This clonotype originated in a man between 18 and 29 years old with type 1 diabetes. Sequencing was performed on naive CD4+ T cells from blood. This CDR3 reads CASSQDQNPSTGGYNEQFF. The CDR3 nucleotides read TGTGCCAGCAGCCAAGATCAAAACCCCTCGACAGGGGGCTACAATGAGCAGTTCTTC.